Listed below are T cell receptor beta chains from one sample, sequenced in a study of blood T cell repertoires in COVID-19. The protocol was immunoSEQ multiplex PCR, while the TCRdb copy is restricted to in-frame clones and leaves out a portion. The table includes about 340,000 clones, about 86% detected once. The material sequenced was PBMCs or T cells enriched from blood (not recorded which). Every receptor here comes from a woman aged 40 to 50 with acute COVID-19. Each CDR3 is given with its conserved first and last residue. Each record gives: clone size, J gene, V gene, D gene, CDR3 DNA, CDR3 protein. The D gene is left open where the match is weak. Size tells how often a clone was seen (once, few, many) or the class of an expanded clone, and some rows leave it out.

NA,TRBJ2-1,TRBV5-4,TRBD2,TGTGCCAGCAGCGCAAATAGCGGGGCCCGCTCCTACAATGAGCAGTTCTTC,CASSANSGARSYNEQFF
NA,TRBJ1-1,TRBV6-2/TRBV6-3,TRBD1,TGTGCCAGCAGTTTCCTACAGGGGGGGACTGAAGCTTTCTTT,CASSFLQGGTEAFF
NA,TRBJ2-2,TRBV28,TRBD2,TGTGCCAGCCGATATAGCGGGACGGCCGGGGAGCTGTTTTTT,CASRYSGTAGELFF
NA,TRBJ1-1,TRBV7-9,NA,TGTGCCAGCAGTAATACAGGGAGGGAAGAAGCTTTCTTT,CASSNTGREEAFF
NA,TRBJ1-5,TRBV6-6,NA,TGTGCCAGCGTACAGGTCCCCAATCAGCCCCAGCATTTT,CASVQVPNQPQHF
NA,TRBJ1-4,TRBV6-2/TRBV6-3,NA,TGTGCCAGCAGTTACTCCCTCGGGAGGGGTACAACTAATGAAAAACTGTTTTTT,CASSYSLGRGTTNEKLFF
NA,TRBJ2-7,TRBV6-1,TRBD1,TGTGCCAGCAGTGCACGAGGAACAGGGGTTTCCTACGAGCAGTACTTC,CASSARGTGVSYEQYF
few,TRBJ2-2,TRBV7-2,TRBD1,TGTGCCAGCAGCTTAACGGACAGGGGGCCCTCGGGCGGGGAGCTGTTTTTT,CASSLTDRGPSGGELFF
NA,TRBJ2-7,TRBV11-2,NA,TGTGCCAGCAGCCCGGTGCGAGTCGAGCAGTACTTC,CASSPVRVEQYF
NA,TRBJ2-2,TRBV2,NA,TGTGCCAGTGGTGCTCCGGGACTCGGGAACACCGGGGAGCTGTTTTTT,CASGAPGLGNTGELFF
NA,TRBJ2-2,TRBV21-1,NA,TGTGCCAGCAGTCCTGCCCGGGACACCTTCACCGGGGAGCTGTTTTTT,CASSPARDTFTGELFF
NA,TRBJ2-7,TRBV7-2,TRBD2,TGTGCCAGCAGCTTACCGACTAGCACGGTGGAGTACTTC,CASSLPTSTVEYF
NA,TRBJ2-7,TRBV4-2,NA,TGTGCCAGCAGCCAAGGAAGCCTGACTGGCTACGAGCAGTACTTC,CASSQGSLTGYEQYF
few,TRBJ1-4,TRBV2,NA,TGTGCCAGCAACTTTCGCCAGGGTGAAAAACTGTTTTTT,CASNFRQGEKLFF
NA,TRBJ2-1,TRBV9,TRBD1,TGTGCCAGCAGCGAGGGGGGGACAGGGTCGTTTGAGCAGTTCTTC,CASSEGGTGSFEQFF
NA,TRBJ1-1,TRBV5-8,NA,TGTGCCAGCAGCTTCGGGTGGGTGACTGAAGCTTTCTTT,CASSFGWVTEAFF
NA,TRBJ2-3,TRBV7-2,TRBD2,TGTGCCAGCAGCCCTATTCTCAGACTAGCGGGAGAGGGAGATACGCAGTATTTT,CASSPILRLAGEGDTQYF
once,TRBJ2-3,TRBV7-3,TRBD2,TGTGCCAGCAGCCCTGGGGCGGGGGGGCCAGATACGCAGTATTTT,CASSPGAGGPDTQYF
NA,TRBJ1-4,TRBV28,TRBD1,TGTGCCAGCAGCCTAAGAGGGGGCGCGATGTTTTTT,CASSLRGGAMFF
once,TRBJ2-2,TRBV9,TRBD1,TGTGCCAGCAGCGTAGGGGGACAGGGTTACACCGGGGAGCTGTTTTTT,CASSVGGQGYTGELFF
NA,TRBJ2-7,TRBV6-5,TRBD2,TGTGCCAGCACGGCTGCTAGCGGCTACGAGCAGTACTTC,CASTAASGYEQYF
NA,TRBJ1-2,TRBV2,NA,TGTGCCAGCAGTCCGACGCCGGGGGGCTATGGCTACACCTTC,CASSPTPGGYGYTF
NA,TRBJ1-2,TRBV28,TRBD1,TGTGCCAGCAGTGCCTACAGGGGGAACTATGGCTACACCTTC,CASSAYRGNYGYTF
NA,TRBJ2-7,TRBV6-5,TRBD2,TGTGCCAGCAGTTACAAGTGGACTAGTAGCGAGCAGTACTTC,CASSYKWTSSEQYF
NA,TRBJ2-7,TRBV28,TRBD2,TGTGCCAGCAGTTTGCGGACTAGCGGGATCCGCGAGCAGTACTTC,CASSLRTSGIREQYF
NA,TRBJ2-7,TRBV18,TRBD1,TGTGCCAGCTCACCCTTTATGGGGACAGGACCGGGAGAGCAGTACTTC,CASSPFMGTGPGEQYF
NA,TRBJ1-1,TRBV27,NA,TGTGCCAGCAGTGGACAGCGGAACACTGAAGCTTTCTTT,CASSGQRNTEAFF
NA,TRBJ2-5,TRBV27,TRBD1,TGTGCCAGCAGTGGACAGGGGCGGGGGACCCAGTACTTC,CASSGQGRGTQYF
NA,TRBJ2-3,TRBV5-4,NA,TGTGCCAGCAGCTTGGTGTCGGGAGTGGGGGATACGCAGTATTTT,CASSLVSGVGDTQYF
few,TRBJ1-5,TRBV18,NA,TGTGCCAGCTCACCGCGAAATCAGCCCCAGCATTTT,CASSPRNQPQHF
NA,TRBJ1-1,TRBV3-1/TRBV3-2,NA,TGTGCCAGCAGTTTCGGACAGAACACTGAAGCTTTCTTT,CASSFGQNTEAFF
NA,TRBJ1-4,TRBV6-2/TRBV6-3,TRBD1,TGTGCCAGCAGCCGATCGGACAGGGTCGTTGAAAAACTGTTTTTT,CASSRSDRVVEKLFF
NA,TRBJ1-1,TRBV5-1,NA,TGCGCATCCGGGGGGCAAACAGACACTGAAGCTTTCTTT,CASGGQTDTEAFF
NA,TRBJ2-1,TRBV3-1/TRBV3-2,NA,TGTGCCAGCAGTTCTTGGGACAACTACAATGAGCAGTTCTTC,CASSSWDNYNEQFF
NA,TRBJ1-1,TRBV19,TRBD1,TGTGCCAGTAGTACAGATGACAGGGGGCGAGGGAACACTGAAGCTTTCTTT,CASSTDDRGRGNTEAFF
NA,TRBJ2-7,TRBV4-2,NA,TGTGCCAGCAGCCAAGATCGGGACTACGAGCAGTACTTC,CASSQDRDYEQYF
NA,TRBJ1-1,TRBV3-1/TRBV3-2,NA,TGTGCCAGCAGCCAAGCCGTCGGGGTATCAGCAGGAGCTTTCTTT,CASSQAVGVSAGAFF
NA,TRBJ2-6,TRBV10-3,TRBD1,TGTGCCATCAGTGAGTGGGACAGGGTAAGACCTCGCTCTGGGGCCAACGTCCTGACTTTC,CAISEWDRVRPRSGANVLTF
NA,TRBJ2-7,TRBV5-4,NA,TGTGCCAGCAGCTTACAGGGTAGCTACGAGCAGTACTTC,CASSLQGSYEQYF
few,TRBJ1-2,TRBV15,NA,TGTGCCACCAGCAGAGTACACACAGGAGCAAGCCTCATTAACTATGGCTACACCTTC,CATSRVHTGASLINYGYTF
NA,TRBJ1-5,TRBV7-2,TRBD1,TGTGCCAGCAGCTCGGACAGGTGGAGTGGGACCCAGCATTTT,CASSSDRWSGTQHF